The 18 T cell receptor beta chains below were found in one sample sequenced in a study of tumor-infiltrating lymphocytes in localized non-small cell lung cancer. Only in-frame clones appear in the TCRdb table, and some are missing; sequencing was by immunoSEQ multiplex PCR. The table includes about 16,000 clones, about 65% detected once. The sample comprised lung tumor tissue. These receptors all stem from a human donor with non-small cell lung cancer.

In its sample, this clone was seen once. The chain links TRBV19 to TRBJ2-7; 7 bases agree with TRBD2. The CDR3 has 13 amino acids. Germline values: CDR1 LNHDA, CDR2 SQIVND (reference sequence). J was trimmed by 4 bases and V by 11 bases; bases with no gene match: 11. The CDR3 region is CAATGGGPYEQYF. CDR3 nucleotide sequence: TGTGCCGCCACCGGGGGAGGGCCTTACGAGCAGTACTTC.

The chain is built from TRBV5-1 and TRBJ2-7; D gene unclear. The length of the CDR3 is 16 residues. V was shortened by 0 bases and J by 1 base, with 14 bases between the two germline ends. Germline V gives CDR1 SGHRS, CDR2 YFSETQ. The CDR3 sequence: CASSLGKTTDSYEQYF. CDR3 coding DNA: TGCGCCAGCAGCTTGGGGAAAACTACAGATTCCTACGAGCAGTACTTC.

Here the CDR3 DNA reads TGTGCCAGCAGTGAGGGGGGATCAGCCTCCTATAATTCACCCCTCCACTTT. Amino acid sequence: CASSEGGSASYNSPLHF. The chain combines TRBV6-1 with TRBJ1-6, with a possible D match to TRBD1 (5 bases). Germline CDR1 and CDR2: MNHNS and SASEGT. V dropped 3 bases and J dropped 0 bases, with 12 bases sitting between them. This CDR3 has 17 amino acids.

The chain uses TRBV19 and TRBJ2-1; D assignment may be TRBD1 or TRBD2 (5 bases each). V shed 5 bases and J shed 8 bases, with 19 bases lying between them. CDR1 and CDR2 from the germline V gene are LNHDA and SQIVND (reference sequence). The CDR3 has 15 amino acids. The CDR3 sequence: CASSVTRAGSDEQFF. The CDR3 coding sequence is TGTGCCAGTAGTGTCACAAGGGCAGGGAGCGATGAGCAGTTCTTC.

A few counts support this clone. This chain connects TRBV6-5 to TRBJ2-5, with 10 bases identical to TRBD1. After removal of 5 bases from V and 4 bases from J, the junction contained 7 bases not matched to a gene. Germline V lookup: CDR1 MNHEY, CDR2 SVGAGI. CDR3 length: 15 amino acids. In DNA, the CDR3 is TGTGCCAGCAGTCCTGACAGGGGGCATAGAGAGACCCAGTACTTC. It translates to CASSPDRGHRETQYF.

This clone was observed a handful of times. The chain carries TRBV27 and TRBJ2-7; 9 bases align to TRBD1. This CDR3 comprises 18 residues. Germline V gene lookup returns CDR1 MNHEY and CDR2 SMNVEV (reference sequence). J was trimmed by 4 bases and V by 5 bases; bases with no gene match: 18. The chain's CDR3 is CASSQTYPPRTGEYEQYF. CDR3 nucleotide sequence: TGTGCCAGCAGTCAAACATACCCTCCCAGGACAGGGGAGTACGAGCAGTACTTC.

The rearrangement links TRBV6-1 to TRBJ1-4; a possible D gene is TRBD1 (5 bases). Trimming shortened V by 7 bases and J by 4 bases, and 13 bases separated the two germline ends. This CDR3 has 14 amino acids. Looked up from germline, CDR1 is MNHNS and CDR2 is SASEGT. CDR3 in DNA: TGTGCCAGCAAAAAGGGGCAGAATAATGAAAAACTGTTTTTT. Translated, it gives CASKKGQNNEKLFF.

DNA for the CDR3: TGTGCCAGTAGGACACAGGGAGTGCGTCAGCCCCAGCATTTT. It translates to CASRTQGVRQPQHF. This rearrangement joins TRBV19 to TRBJ1-5, with TRBD1 as a possible D gene (6 bases). V lost 6 bases to trimming and J lost 6 bases, with 15 bases between them. The CDR3 runs to 14 residues. Germline CDR1 reads LNHDA; CDR2 reads SQIVND (reference sequence).

This chain links TRBV5-4 with TRBJ2-7; the D gene is possibly TRBD2 (5 bases). Germline V gives CDR1 SGHNT, CDR2 YYREEE (reference sequence). Trimming removed 10 bases at V and 7 bases at J, with 21 bases between. This CDR3 comprises 13 residues. CDR3 bases: TGTGCCTTCCGTACAATTCTAGCTCAGGAGCAGTACTTC. Translated: CAFRTILAQEQYF.

The chain uses TRBV28 and TRBJ2-3; D may be TRBD1 or TRBD2 (5 bases each). The CDR3 is 16 amino acids. From germline, CDR1 is MDHEN and CDR2 SYDVKM. The ends were cut back, 5 bases at V and 0 bases at J, with 15 bases in the middle. CDR3 protein: CASSRAGAVSTDTQYF. The DNA of the CDR3 is TGTGCCAGCAGTAGGGCCGGGGCAGTAAGCACAGATACGCAGTATTTT.

The V call is TRBV4-2, the J call TRBJ2-2, with 12 bases identical to TRBD2. CDR1 LGHNA and CDR2 YNFKEQ come from the germline V gene. This CDR3 comprises 15 residues. The junction had 1 base not matched to a gene; V was cut back by 1 base and J by 7 bases. For the CDR3, the DNA is TGTGCCAGCAGCCAAGGGACTAGCGGGAACGGGGAGCTGTTTTTT. It translates to CASSQGTSGNGELFF.

The chain carries TRBV28 and TRBJ2-7, with D uncertain. This CDR3 has 16 residues. Trimming left V 1 base short and J 0 bases short, with 13 bases between. Germline V gene lookup returns CDR1 MDHEN and CDR2 SYDVKM. The CDR3 bases are TGTGCCAGCAGTTTATCAGGTACCAGGAGCTCCTACGAGCAGTACTTC. Its protein product is CASSLSGTRSSYEQYF.

This sequence joins TRBV30 and TRBJ1-1, with no clear D. Trimming took off 0 bases at V and 3 bases at J, with 11 bases between the two ends. The length of the CDR3 is 14 residues. Germline-derived CDR1 and CDR2 are GTSNPN and SVGIG (reference sequence). CDR3 region: CAWSVWGTDTEAFF. The CDR3 region has the DNA TGTGCCTGGAGTGTTTGGGGAACGGACACTGAAGCTTTCTTT.

The chain has TRBV7-8 and TRBJ1-2; D call uncertain. The CDR3 totals 14 residues. From germline, CDR1 is SGHVS and CDR2 FQNEAQ. Trimming took 4 bases from V and 11 from J, leaving 20 bases between them. The CDR3 is CASSSRPVGYQYTF. In DNA form, the CDR3 reads TGTGCCAGCAGCTCCAGGCCGGTAGGGTATCAATACACCTTC.

The genes are TRBV28 and TRBJ2-1; 8 positions match TRBD2. Germline CDR1 reads MDHEN; CDR2 reads SYDVKM. V lost 2 bases and J lost 1; bases outside the gene matches: 10. This CDR3 has 18 residues. The CDR3 loop is CASSLLSAGANSYNEQFF. In nucleotides, the CDR3 is TGTGCCAGCAGTTTACTTTCAGCGGGGGCAAATTCCTACAATGAGCAGTTCTTC.

The chain is built from TRBV7-2 and TRBJ1-6; 12 bases line up with TRBD1. V gave up 5 bases and J gave up 13 bases; unmatched junction bases: 6. Germline CDR1 reads SGHTA; CDR2 reads FQGNSA. The CDR3 extends over 14 amino acids. The DNA for the CDR3 is TGTGCCAGCAGCCTTAGGGGACAGGGGGCGCCCCTCCACTTT. This codes for CASSLRGQGAPLHF.

The CDR3 DNA reads as TGTGCCAGCAGCTTAGAGAGAGGGACGCAGTATTTT. It specifies CASSLERGTQYF. The chain recombines TRBV7-2 with TRBJ2-3; possibly TRBD2 for D (5 bases). There are 12 residues in the CDR3. Germline lookup yields CDR1 SGHTA and CDR2 FQGNSA. Trimming pared 1 base from V and 9 bases from J, leaving 8 bases between.

This clone was recorded only once. The chain employs TRBV18 and TRBJ2-3; D gene uncertain. Germline loops: CDR1 KGHSH, CDR2 LQKENI. The V and J ends lost 3 bases and 7 bases respectively, with 17 bases between them. The CDR3 loop spans 15 amino acids. The CDR3 DNA reads TGTGCCAGCTCACCTGCTGCCACCCGAGGAAATACGCAGTATTTT. Translated, it gives CASSPAATRGNTQYF. Variable domain in full (rest from reference TRBV18 and TRBJ2-3): NAGVMQNPRHLVRRRGQEARLRCSPMKGHSHVYWYRQLPEEGLKFMVYLQKENIIDESGMPKERFSAEFPKEGPSILRIQQVVRGDSAAYFCASSPAATRGNTQYFGPGTRLTVL.